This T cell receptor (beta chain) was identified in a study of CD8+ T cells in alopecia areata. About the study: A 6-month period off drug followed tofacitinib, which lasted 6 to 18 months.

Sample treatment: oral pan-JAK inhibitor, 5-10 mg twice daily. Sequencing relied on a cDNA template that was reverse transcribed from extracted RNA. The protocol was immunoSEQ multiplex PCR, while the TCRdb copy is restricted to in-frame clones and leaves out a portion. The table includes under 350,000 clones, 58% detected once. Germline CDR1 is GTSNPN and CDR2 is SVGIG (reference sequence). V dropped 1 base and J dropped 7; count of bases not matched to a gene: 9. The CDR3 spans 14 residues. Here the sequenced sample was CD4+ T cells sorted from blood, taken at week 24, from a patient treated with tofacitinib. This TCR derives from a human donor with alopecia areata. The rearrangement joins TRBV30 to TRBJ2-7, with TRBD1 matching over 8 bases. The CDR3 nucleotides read TGTGCCTGGAGTGGGGACAGGCCGGTTTGGGAGCAGTACTTC. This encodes CAWSGDRPVWEQYF.